The 5 T cell receptor beta chains below all came from one sample that was sequenced in a study of cytomegalovirus exposure and HLA in healthy donors. The PCR ran on 60 Vbeta and 13 Jbeta primers. Only in-frame clones appear in the TCRdb table, and some are missing; sequencing was by immunoSEQ multiplex PCR. The sample lists around 130,000 clones; around 83% were seen once. Sequencing was performed on PBMCs. The receptors were sampled from a man aged 45-65 years in good health and CMV-seronegative.

The gene calls are TRBV2 and TRBJ1-1, with D perhaps matching TRBD1 (6 bases). The CDR3 consists of 13 residues. The germline gives CDR1 SNHLY, CDR2 FYNNEI. Between the trimmed V and J ends, which lost 6 bases and 4 bases, there was a span of 12 bases. Here the CDR3 DNA reads TGTGCCAGCAGGGGGGGGCACCGCACTGAAGCTTTCTTT. Its protein product is CASRGGHRTEAFF.

The genes are TRBV15 and TRBJ2-1; D might be TRBD2 (5 bases). Trimming stripped 0 bases from V and 3 bases from J, with 12 bases between. This CDR3 is built from 16 residues. Germline V lookup: CDR1 LNHNV, CDR2 YYDKDF (reference sequence). CDR3 sequence reads: CATSRDLASNYNEQFF. In nucleotides, the CDR3 is TGTGCCACCAGCAGAGATCTGGCTAGCAACTACAATGAGCAGTTCTTC.

The V gene is TRBV19, the J gene TRBJ2-5, with TRBD1 matching 8 bases. Per germline, CDR1 LNHDA and CDR2 SQIVND (reference sequence). This CDR3 spans 14 amino acids. J was trimmed by 2 bases and V by 3 bases; bases with no gene match: 2. The CDR3 bases are TGTGCCAGTAGTATTCAGGGGGCGCAAGAGACCCAGTACTTC. Translating it yields CASSIQGAQETQYF.

Comment on this clone: An end of the junction differs from the germline gene, which may be a read error. DNA for the CDR3: TGCGCCAGCAGGCAAGGGGACAGGGGGTCCTACGAGCAGTACTTC. It yields the protein CASRQGDRGSYEQYF. V is TRBV4-1 and J is TRBJ2-7, with 11 bases identical to TRBD1. This CDR3 has 15 residues. The V gene's germline CDR1 is MGHRA and CDR2 YSYEKL.

V gene TRBV7-9 combines with J gene TRBJ1-1, with 8 bases identical to TRBD1. The CDR3 loop spans 14 amino acids. Germline V CDR1 and CDR2: SEHNR, FQNEAQ (reference sequence). Germline trimming cut 6 bases from V and 3 bases from J; bases unmatched to any gene: 6. This chain's CDR3 is CASSLSGGHTEAFF. CDR3 nucleotide sequence: TGTGCCAGCAGTCTTTCAGGGGGCCACACTGAAGCTTTCTTT. The full variable domain, in which reference TRBV7-9 and TRBJ1-1 provide the parts outside the CDR3, is DTGVSQNPRHKITKRGQNVTFRCDPISEHNRLYWYRQTLGQGPEFLTYFQNEAQLEKSRLLSDRFSAERPKGSFSTLEIQRTEQGDSAMYLCASSLSGGHTEAFFGQGTRLTVV.